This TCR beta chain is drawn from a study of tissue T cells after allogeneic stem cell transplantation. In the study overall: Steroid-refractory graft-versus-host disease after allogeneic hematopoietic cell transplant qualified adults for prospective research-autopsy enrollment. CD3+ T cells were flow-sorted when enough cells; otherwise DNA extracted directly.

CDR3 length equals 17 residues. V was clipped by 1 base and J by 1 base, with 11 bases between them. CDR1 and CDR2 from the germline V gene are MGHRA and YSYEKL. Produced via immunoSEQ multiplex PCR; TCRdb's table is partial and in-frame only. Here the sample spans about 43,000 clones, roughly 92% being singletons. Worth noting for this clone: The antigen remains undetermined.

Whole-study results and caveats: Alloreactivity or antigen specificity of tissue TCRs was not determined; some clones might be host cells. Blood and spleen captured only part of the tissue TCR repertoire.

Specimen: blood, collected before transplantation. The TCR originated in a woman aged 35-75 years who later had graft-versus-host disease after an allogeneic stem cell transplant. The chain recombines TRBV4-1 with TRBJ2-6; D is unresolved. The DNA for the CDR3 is TGCGCCAGCAGCCAAGTCTCCGATCCTTCTGGGGCCAACGTCCTGACTTTC. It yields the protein CASSQVSDPSGANVLTF.